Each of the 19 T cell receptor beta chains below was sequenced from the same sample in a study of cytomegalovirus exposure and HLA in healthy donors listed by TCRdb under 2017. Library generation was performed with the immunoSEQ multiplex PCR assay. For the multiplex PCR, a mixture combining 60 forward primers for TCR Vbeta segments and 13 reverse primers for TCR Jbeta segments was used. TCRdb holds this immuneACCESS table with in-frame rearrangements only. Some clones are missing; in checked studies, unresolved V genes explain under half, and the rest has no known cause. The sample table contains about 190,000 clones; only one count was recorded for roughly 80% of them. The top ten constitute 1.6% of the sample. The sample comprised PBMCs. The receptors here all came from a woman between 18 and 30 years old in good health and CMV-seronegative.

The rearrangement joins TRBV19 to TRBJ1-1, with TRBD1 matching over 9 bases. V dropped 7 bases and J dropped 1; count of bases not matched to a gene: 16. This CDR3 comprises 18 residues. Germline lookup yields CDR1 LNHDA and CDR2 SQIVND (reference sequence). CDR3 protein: CASKPNERGTGWNTEAFF. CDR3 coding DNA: TGTGCCAGTAAGCCAAACGAACGAGGGACAGGGTGGAACACTGAAGCTTTCTTT.

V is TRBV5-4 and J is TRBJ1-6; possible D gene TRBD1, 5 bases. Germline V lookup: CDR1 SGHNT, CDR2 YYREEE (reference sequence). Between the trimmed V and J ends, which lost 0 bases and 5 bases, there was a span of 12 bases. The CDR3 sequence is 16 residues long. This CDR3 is CASSLEGRLHNSPLHF. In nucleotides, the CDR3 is TGTGCCAGCAGCTTGGAGGGGAGGCTCCATAATTCACCCCTCCACTTT.

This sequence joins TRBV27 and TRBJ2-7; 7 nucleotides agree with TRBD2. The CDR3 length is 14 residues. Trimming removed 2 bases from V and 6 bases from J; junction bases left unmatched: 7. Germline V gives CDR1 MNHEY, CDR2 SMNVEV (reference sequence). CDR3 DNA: TGTGCCAGCAGTTTAGGGGAGGGCGTGAGCGAGCAGTACTTC. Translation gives CASSLGEGVSEQYF.

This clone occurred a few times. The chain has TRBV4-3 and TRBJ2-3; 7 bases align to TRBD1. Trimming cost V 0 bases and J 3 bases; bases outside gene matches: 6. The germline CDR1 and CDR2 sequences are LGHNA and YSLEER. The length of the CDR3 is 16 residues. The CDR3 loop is CASSQDGRGLTDTQYF. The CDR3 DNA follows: TGCGCCAGCAGCCAAGATGGTAGGGGGCTGACAGATACGCAGTATTTT.

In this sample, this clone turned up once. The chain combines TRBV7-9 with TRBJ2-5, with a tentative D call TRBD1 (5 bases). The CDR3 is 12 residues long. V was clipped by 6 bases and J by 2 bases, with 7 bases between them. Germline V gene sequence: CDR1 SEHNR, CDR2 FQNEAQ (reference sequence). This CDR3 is CASRGRQETQYF. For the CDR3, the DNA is TGTGCCAGCAGGGGGCGGCAAGAGACCCAGTACTTC.

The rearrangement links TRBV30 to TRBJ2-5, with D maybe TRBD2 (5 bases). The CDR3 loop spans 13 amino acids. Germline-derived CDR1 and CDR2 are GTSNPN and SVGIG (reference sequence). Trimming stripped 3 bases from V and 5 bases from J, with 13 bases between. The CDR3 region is CAWREDLPETQYF. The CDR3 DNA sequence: TGTGCCTGGAGAGAGGACTTACCGGAGACCCAGTACTTC.

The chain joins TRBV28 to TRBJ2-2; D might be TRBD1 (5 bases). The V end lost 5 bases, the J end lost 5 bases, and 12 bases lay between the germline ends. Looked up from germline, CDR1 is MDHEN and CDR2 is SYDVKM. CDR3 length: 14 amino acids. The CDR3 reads CASSSQGRTGELFF. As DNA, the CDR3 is TGTGCCAGCAGTAGTCAGGGTAGGACCGGGGAGCTGTTTTTT.

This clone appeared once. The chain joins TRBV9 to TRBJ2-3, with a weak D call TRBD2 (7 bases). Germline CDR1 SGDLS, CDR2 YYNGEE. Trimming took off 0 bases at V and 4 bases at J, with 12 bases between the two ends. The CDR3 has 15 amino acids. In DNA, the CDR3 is TGTGCCAGCAGCGTAGGGAGGGAGGGGGCAGATACGCAGTATTTT. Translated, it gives CASSVGREGADTQYF.

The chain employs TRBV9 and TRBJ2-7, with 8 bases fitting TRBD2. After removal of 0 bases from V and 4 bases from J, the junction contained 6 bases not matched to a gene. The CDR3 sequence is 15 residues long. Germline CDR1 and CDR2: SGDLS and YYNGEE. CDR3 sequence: CASSVGGAGGYEQYF. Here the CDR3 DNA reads TGTGCCAGCAGCGTAGGAGGGGCGGGGGGATACGAGCAGTACTTC.

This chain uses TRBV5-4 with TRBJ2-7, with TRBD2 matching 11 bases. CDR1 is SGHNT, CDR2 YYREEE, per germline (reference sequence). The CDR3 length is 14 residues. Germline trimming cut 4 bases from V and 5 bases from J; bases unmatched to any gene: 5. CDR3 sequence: CASSLLAGANEQYF. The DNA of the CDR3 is TGTGCCAGCAGCCTACTAGCGGGAGCGAACGAGCAGTACTTC.

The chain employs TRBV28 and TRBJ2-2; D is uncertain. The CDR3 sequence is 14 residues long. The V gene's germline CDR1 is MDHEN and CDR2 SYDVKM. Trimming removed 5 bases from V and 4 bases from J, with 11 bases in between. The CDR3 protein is CASSARVGTGELFF. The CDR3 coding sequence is TGTGCCAGCAGTGCCCGAGTCGGCACCGGGGAGCTGTTTTTT.

The CDR3 reads CASSSGTGPTEAFF. The CDR3 nucleotides are TGTGCCAGCAGCTCTGGGACTGGCCCCACTGAAGCTTTCTTT. The gene calls are TRBV9 and TRBJ1-1, with a tentative D call TRBD1 (5 bases). Trimming removed 4 bases from V and 4 bases from J, with 14 bases in between. The germline gives CDR1 SGDLS, CDR2 YYNGEE. The length of the CDR3 is 14 residues.

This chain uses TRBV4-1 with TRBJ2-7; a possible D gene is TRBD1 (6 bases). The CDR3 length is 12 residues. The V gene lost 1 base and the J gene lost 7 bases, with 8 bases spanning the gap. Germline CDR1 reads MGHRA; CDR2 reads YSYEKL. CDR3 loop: CASSQGRGEQYF. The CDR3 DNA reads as TGCGCCAGCAGCCAAGGAAGGGGGGAGCAGTACTTC.

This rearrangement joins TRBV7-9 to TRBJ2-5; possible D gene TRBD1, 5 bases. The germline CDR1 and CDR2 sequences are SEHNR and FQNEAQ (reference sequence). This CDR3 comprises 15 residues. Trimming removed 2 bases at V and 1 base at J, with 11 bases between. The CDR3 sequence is CASSLIGHRQETQYF. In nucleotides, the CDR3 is TGTGCCAGCAGCTTAATTGGACACCGCCAAGAGACCCAGTACTTC.

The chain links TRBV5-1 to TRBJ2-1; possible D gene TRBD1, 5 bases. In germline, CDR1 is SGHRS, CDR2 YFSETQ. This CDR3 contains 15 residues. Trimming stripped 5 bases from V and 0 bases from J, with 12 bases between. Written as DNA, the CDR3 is TGCGCCAGCAGACCGCAGGGAAGCTCCTACAATGAGCAGTTCTTC. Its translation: CASRPQGSSYNEQFF.

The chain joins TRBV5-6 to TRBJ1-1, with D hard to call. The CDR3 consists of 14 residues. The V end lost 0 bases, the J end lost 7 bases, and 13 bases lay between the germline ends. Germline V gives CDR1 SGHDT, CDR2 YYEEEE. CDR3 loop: CASSLASGRIEAFF. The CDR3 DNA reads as TGTGCCAGCAGCTTGGCCAGCGGCAGAATTGAAGCTTTCTTT.

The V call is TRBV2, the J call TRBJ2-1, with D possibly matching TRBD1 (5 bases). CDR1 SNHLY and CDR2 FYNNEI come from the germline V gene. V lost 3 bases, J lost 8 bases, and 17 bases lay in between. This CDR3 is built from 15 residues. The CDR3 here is CASSEVGQGGDEQFF. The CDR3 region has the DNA TGTGCCAGCAGTGAGGTCGGGCAGGGTGGCGATGAGCAGTTCTTC.

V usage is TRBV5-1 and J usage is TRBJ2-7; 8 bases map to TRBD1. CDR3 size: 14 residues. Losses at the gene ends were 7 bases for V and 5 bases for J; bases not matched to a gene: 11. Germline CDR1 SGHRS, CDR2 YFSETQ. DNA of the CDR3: TGCGCCAGCTTTGCCGGACAGGGTGCCCACGAGCAGTACTTC. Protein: CASFAGQGAHEQYF.

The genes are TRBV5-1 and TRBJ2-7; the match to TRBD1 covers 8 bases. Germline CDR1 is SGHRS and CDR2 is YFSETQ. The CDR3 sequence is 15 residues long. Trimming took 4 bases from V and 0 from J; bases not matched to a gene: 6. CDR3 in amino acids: CASSKGQDYSYEQYF. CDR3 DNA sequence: TGCGCCAGCAGCAAGGGACAGGATTACTCCTACGAGCAGTACTTC.